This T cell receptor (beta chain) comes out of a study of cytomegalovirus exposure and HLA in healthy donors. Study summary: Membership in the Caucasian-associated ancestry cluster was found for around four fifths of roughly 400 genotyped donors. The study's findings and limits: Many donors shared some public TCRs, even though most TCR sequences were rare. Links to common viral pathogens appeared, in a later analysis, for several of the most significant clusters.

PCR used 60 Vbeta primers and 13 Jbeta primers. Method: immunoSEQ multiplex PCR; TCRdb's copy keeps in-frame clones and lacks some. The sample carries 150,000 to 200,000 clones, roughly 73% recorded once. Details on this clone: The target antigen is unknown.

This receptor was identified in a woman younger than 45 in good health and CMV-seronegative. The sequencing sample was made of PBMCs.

The CDR3 DNA follows: TGTGCCAGCAGCTTGAGGGGGACCCAGTACTTC. The encoded protein is CASSLRGTQYF. The V gene is TRBV5-4, the J gene TRBJ2-5; maybe TRBD1 (5 bases). The CDR3 runs 11 residues. Germline V gene data show CDR1 as SGHNT and CDR2 as YYREEE (reference sequence). Trimming removed 1 base from V and 7 bases from J, with 5 bases in between.